The T cell receptor beta chain described here comes from a study of beta chain features in type 1 diabetes. Study-wide results and limits: In comparison with healthy donors, patients had naive, central memory and Treg TCRB repertoires that appeared more similar. PCR, the amplification step, might favor shorter templates, equally in patients and controls.

This clone appeared a few times. Its specificity is unknown. CDR3 length equals 16 residues. Between the trimmed V and J ends, which lost 3 bases and 0 bases, there was a span of 14 bases. Germline loops: CDR1 KGHSH, CDR2 LQKENI. Investigators reverse transcribed all isolated RNA, so they sequenced expressed TCRB transcripts. Method: immunoSEQ multiplex PCR; TCRdb's copy keeps in-frame clones and lacks some. This sample carries around 400,000 clones, roughly 13% of them seen once, and the ten largest clones take 0.017%. The sequence derives from a young man in good health. This chain connects TRBV18 to TRBJ1-1; no definite D call. The sequencing input was naive CD4+ T cells from blood. The CDR3 DNA reads TGTGCCAGCTCACCCCCTGTCTGGACTGTGAACACTGAAGCTTTCTTT. Translating it yields CASSPPVWTVNTEAFF. Filled out from reference TRBV18 and TRBJ1-1, the complete variable domain reads NAGVMQNPRHLVRRRGQEARLRCSPMKGHSHVYWYRQLPEEGLKFMVYLQKENIIDESGMPKERFSAEFPKEGPSILRIQQVVRGDSAAYFCASSPPVWTVNTEAFFGQGTRLTVV.